This TCR beta chain was profiled in a study of T cell clonotyping in hematopoietic cell transplantation (dated by TCRdb to about 2021). About the full investigation: The study collected 130 to 150 blood samples from 30 to 40 consecutive transplant recipients and their related donors. Recruitment of patients was conducted between September 2015 and January 2017, and follow-up was continued until late 2020 or death. Study-wide conclusions, independent of this receptor: Just a small fraction of recipient repertoires overlapped with donor repertoires, and more than 97% appeared de novo at the given depth. A decrease in recipient TCR diversity was observed after transplant, and a progressive increase in pathologically expanded clonotypes was seen from day 30 to day 180. The sample size was limited, and because cells were not sorted, the contributions of CD4 and CD8 repertoires could not be separated. Donor and pretransplant recipient Inverse Simpson Index values predicted broader posttransplant TCR repertoire diversity.

Interpreted using the paper, the time point label stands for: 180 days after allo-HCT. Recipient blood was collected about 28 days before transplant and at days 30, 100 and 180 after transplant. Nuclei Lysis Solution was used to extract genomic DNA from fresh or cryopreserved unfractionated peripheral blood mononuclear cells. The immunoSEQ assay, a bias-controlled multiplex PCR with V- and J-specific primers, was used to amplify TCR beta CDR3 regions from genomic DNA. A second PCR step added a proprietary barcode and Illumina adapter sequences to the CDR3 amplicons. An Illumina MiSeq instrument was used for sequencing of the CDR3 libraries. The authors processed their data as follows. Export and quality control were handled in immunoSEQ Analyzer 3.0, while downstream analyses relied on R Bioconductor and Immunarch. Only productive rearrangements within the normalized downsampled data set were used in the calculation of repertoire metrics. In the normalized cohort, a clonotype counted as pathologically expanded if the clonotype was larger than 5 templates. Repertoire diversity was measured with the Inverse Simpson Index. The non-normalized data set was used for CMV-specificity analyses so that all clonotypes could be captured. TCRdb stores this immuneACCESS table with in-frame sequences only. Part of the clones is absent; in the studies checked, under half of the shortfall reflects unresolved V genes, and no reason is known for the rest. The V and J calls and clone size were taken over from that table, and D and trimming were inferred from the DNA. The sample yields about 5,400 clones; roughly 70% were counted once. The top ten clones comprise around 28% of the sample.

According to the germline V gene, CDR1 reads SQVTM and CDR2 reads ANQGSEA. The CDR3, from cysteine to phenylalanine, totals 13 residues. This entry keeps only the CDR3 DNA: 39 bases, framed from base 1. V is cut by 7 bases and J by 1 base, and the space between the germline ends is 14 bases. Notes on this clone: Its specific antigen is unknown. No base quality values were provided; no much bigger clone lies one nucleotide off.

This clonotype was obtained from a male patient aged 45 to 59 who had an allogeneic stem cell transplant from an unrelated donor, so the T cells may come from the graft donor. Some clones in this sample may be carry-over from other donors' samples. In this chain, TRBV29-1 is recombined with TRBJ2-7, and the D gene may be TRBD1, 5 bases matching. The input for sequencing was PBMCs, taken 180 days after allogeneic stem cell transplant. The DNA is TGCAGCGAAGTCGGACACGGATCCTACGAGCAGTACTTC. Translated, this gives CSEVGHGSYEQYF.